A selection of T cell receptor beta chains follows, all from one sample in a study of neoadjuvant anti-PD-1 for oral cavity cancer. Produced via immunoSEQ multiplex PCR; TCRdb's table is partial and in-frame only. Counted here are some 12,000 clones, around 60% occurring once; the ten biggest clones make up approximately 7%. Material: tumor tissue, obtained before nivolumab (anti-PD-1) treatment. Receptors were obtained from a person aged 40-85 years with oral cavity squamous cell carcinoma. The donor label of this sample is uncertain. CDR3s include the opening cysteine and the closing phenylalanine or tryptophan.

cdr3_aa: CASSSWGGGSEQYF
v_call: TRBV7-2
j_call: TRBJ2-7

cdr3_aa: CASSSGRTNEKLFF
v_call: TRBV7-9
j_call: TRBJ1-4

cdr3_aa: CATRLAGRTDTQYF
v_call: TRBV10-2
j_call: TRBJ2-3

cdr3_aa: CASSPQDREKAFF
v_call: TRBV5-1
j_call: TRBJ1-1

cdr3_aa: CAISESGLAGYEQFF
v_call: TRBV10-3
j_call: TRBJ2-1

cdr3_aa: CASSRDGNTEAFF
v_call: TRBV7-9
j_call: TRBJ1-1

cdr3_aa: CASSQTGPEQYF
v_call: TRBV7-9
j_call: TRBJ2-7

cdr3_aa: CASSLEGFTGDSYNEQFF
v_call: TRBV7-9
j_call: TRBJ2-1

cdr3_aa: CASSPRTAGQYNEQFF
v_call: TRBV7-9
j_call: TRBJ2-1

cdr3_aa: CASSEWGGVYEQYF
v_call: TRBV6-1
j_call: TRBJ2-7

cdr3_aa: CASSISGRFDEQFF
v_call: TRBV7-9
j_call: TRBJ2-1

cdr3_aa: CASSSPDRGLNQPQHF
v_call: TRBV19
j_call: TRBJ1-5

cdr3_aa: CAWSVDSNQPQHF
v_call: TRBV30
j_call: TRBJ1-5

cdr3_aa: CASSLSRAFSGNTIYF
v_call: TRBV27
j_call: TRBJ1-3

cdr3_aa: CASSLGLGGGAGDTQYF
v_call: TRBV11-1
j_call: TRBJ2-3

cdr3_aa: CATAAGTGKFEKLFF
v_call: TRBV6-1
j_call: TRBJ1-4

cdr3_aa: CASSKGTGELFF
v_call: TRBV19
j_call: TRBJ2-2

cdr3_aa: CATRGQGSYGYTF
v_call: TRBV19
j_call: TRBJ1-2

cdr3_aa: CASSRGRGLDTQYF
v_call: TRBV18
j_call: TRBJ2-3

cdr3_aa: CASSFGARTASNTEAFF
v_call: TRBV5-4
j_call: TRBJ1-1

cdr3_aa: CASSLDPMTSGGGTQYF
v_call: TRBV4-2
j_call: TRBJ2-5

cdr3_aa: CASSVFDHGASGSPDTQYF
v_call: TRBV28
j_call: TRBJ2-3

cdr3_aa: CASSVIQSNTEAFF
v_call: TRBV7-8
j_call: TRBJ1-1

cdr3_aa: CATGGTAGNPNIQYF
v_call: TRBV19
j_call: TRBJ2-4

cdr3_aa: CASSLGGTQLNEQYF
v_call: TRBV5-1
j_call: TRBJ2-7

cdr3_aa: CAWRGTSTGELFF
v_call: TRBV30
j_call: TRBJ2-2

cdr3_aa: CASSLGTPYGYTF
v_call: TRBV5-4
j_call: TRBJ1-2

cdr3_aa: CASSQDWGTQYF
v_call: TRBV4-1
j_call: TRBJ2-5

cdr3_aa: CASSARTGNEKLFF
v_call: TRBV27
j_call: TRBJ1-4

cdr3_aa: CATSPRGQGDQPQHF
v_call: TRBV15
j_call: TRBJ1-5

cdr3_aa: CASSLGPRQRFTEAFF
v_call: TRBV5-5
j_call: TRBJ1-1

cdr3_aa: CASRFQGALNGYTF
v_call: TRBV6-1
j_call: TRBJ1-2

cdr3_aa: CASSLGDRGDYGYTF
v_call: TRBV11-2
j_call: TRBJ1-2

cdr3_aa: CAIREDRGGMNTEAFF
v_call: TRBV10-3
j_call: TRBJ1-1

cdr3_aa: CASSPTGNTIYF
v_call: TRBV2
j_call: TRBJ1-3

cdr3_aa: CASNDRVKGTEAFF
v_call: TRBV6-6
j_call: TRBJ1-1

cdr3_aa: CASSIPGQESRGTF
v_call: TRBV7-8
j_call: TRBJ1-2

cdr3_aa: CASSLTGDLFTQYF
v_call: TRBV5-6
j_call: TRBJ2-3

cdr3_aa: CASSSGQREQYF
v_call: TRBV7-9
j_call: TRBJ2-7